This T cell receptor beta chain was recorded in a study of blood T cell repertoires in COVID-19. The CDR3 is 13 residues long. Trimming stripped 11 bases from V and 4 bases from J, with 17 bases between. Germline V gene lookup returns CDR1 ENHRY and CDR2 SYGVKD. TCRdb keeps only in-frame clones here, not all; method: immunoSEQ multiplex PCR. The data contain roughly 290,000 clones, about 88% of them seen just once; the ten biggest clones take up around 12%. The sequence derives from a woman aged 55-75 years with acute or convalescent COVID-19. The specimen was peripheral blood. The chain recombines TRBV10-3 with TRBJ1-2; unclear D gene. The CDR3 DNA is TGTGCCTCCCATGTCGGGGTCAGCTATGGCTACACCTTC. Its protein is CASHVGVSYGYTF.